This is a list of T cell receptor beta chains from one sample in a study of control samples from healthy donors and cancer patients. Generated by immunoSEQ multiplex PCR, the TCRdb table keeps only in-frame clones and is missing some. The data show some 40,000 clones, with approximately 94% seen just once and about 24% held by the top ten. The sample taken for sequencing was blood. The receptors come from a man between 60 and 75 years old in good health. Each CDR3 is given with its conserved first and last residue. A D gene is named only where the DNA matches it firmly. Rows may omit the clone size; those that give it use once, few, many or a size class.

abundance: -
j_gene: TRBJ2-5
d_gene: -
len: 14
v_gene: TRBV14
CDR3aa: CASSQGTGLEGQYF
CDR3nt: TGTGCCAGCAGCCAAGGCACGGGACTGGAGGGCCAGTACTTC

abundance: -
j_gene: TRBJ2-3
d_gene: -
len: 15
v_gene: TRBV6-9
CDR3aa: CAAQRSKRPTDTQYF
CDR3nt: TGTGCCGCTCAGAGGAGTAAGCGGCCCACAGATACGCAGTATTTT

abundance: -
j_gene: TRBJ1-2
d_gene: -
len: 16
v_gene: TRBV9
CDR3aa: CASSVGWDTQKSGYTF
CDR3nt: TGTGCCAGCAGCGTAGGTTGGGACACCCAGAAGAGTGGCTACACCTTC

abundance: -
j_gene: TRBJ1-1
d_gene: -
len: 15
v_gene: TRBV5-1
CDR3aa: CASSSTGTGATEAFF
CDR3nt: TGCGCCAGCAGCTCGACAGGTACGGGTGCGACTGAAGCTTTCTTT

abundance: -
j_gene: TRBJ1-2
d_gene: -
len: 14
v_gene: TRBV14
CDR3aa: CASSSGPARYGYTF
CDR3nt: TGTGCCAGCAGCTCGGGACCCGCTAGGTATGGCTACACCTTC

abundance: once
j_gene: TRBJ2-1
d_gene: -
len: 15
v_gene: TRBV18
CDR3aa: CASSPTGSRRGEQFF
CDR3nt: TGTGCCAGCTCACCCACAGGGAGTCGTCGGGGTGAGCAGTTCTTC

abundance: -
j_gene: TRBJ1-2
d_gene: TRBD1
len: 15
v_gene: TRBV7-9
CDR3aa: CASSFRDRANYGYTF
CDR3nt: TGTGCCAGCAGCTTTAGAGACAGGGCTAACTATGGCTACACCTTC

abundance: -
j_gene: TRBJ2-6
d_gene: -
len: 20
v_gene: TRBV5-4
CDR3aa: CASSSPYGGRSSSGANVLTF
CDR3nt: TGTGCCAGCAGCTCCCCTTATGGGGGACGTAGCTCCTCTGGGGCCAACGTCCTGACTTTC

abundance: -
j_gene: TRBJ2-5
d_gene: TRBD2
len: 14
v_gene: TRBV27
CDR3aa: CASSAGGGVETQYF
CDR3nt: TGTGCCAGCAGTGCGGGGGGCGGCGTAGAGACCCAGTACTTC

abundance: -
j_gene: TRBJ2-1
d_gene: TRBD2
len: 16
v_gene: TRBV5-6
CDR3aa: CASSLRSSGSGNEQFF
CDR3nt: TGTGCCAGCAGCTTGCGCTCTAGCGGGAGCGGAAATGAGCAGTTCTTC

abundance: -
j_gene: TRBJ2-1
d_gene: -
len: 13
v_gene: TRBV5-4
CDR3aa: CASSRDGYNEQFF
CDR3nt: TGTGCCAGCAGCCGGGACGGATACAATGAGCAGTTCTTC

abundance: -
j_gene: TRBJ2-7
d_gene: -
len: 13
v_gene: TRBV6-1
CDR3aa: CASSDFKGYEQYF
CDR3nt: TGTGCCAGCAGTGATTTCAAAGGGTACGAGCAGTACTTC

abundance: -
j_gene: TRBJ2-1
d_gene: -
len: 13
v_gene: TRBV29-1
CDR3aa: CSVDQQGKNEQFF
CDR3nt: TGCAGCGTTGATCAACAGGGAAAGAATGAGCAGTTCTTC